Below, 26 T cell receptor beta chains from the same sample are listed, as sequenced in a study of read filtering for tumor transcriptome and immune sequencing. The library was built from roughly 400 ng RNA with molecular barcoded adaptors for alpha/delta and beta/gamma chains. MiXCR, applied by TCRdb to the reads, yields one record per CDR3 protein. The sample holds 45,000 to 55,000 distinct CDR3 sequences, approximately 18% seen once. The sequenced sample consisted of a population of CD138-negative cells sorted from bone marrow. The receptors originated from a donor over 35 with multiple myeloma.

This clonotype was detected ten times or more. The CDR3 spells CASSVGTSGMAKNIQYF. The DNA of the CDR3 is TGTGCCAGCAGCGTCGGGACTAGCGGGATGGCCAAAAACATTCAGTACTTC. V gene TRBV11-3 combines with J gene TRBJ2-4; 13 bases agree with TRBD2. Germline values: CDR1 SGHNT, CDR2 YENEEA. The CDR3 length is 17 residues. The V and J ends lost 5 bases and 1 base, in that order; junction bases with no gene match: 5. The variable domain in full, with the rest retrieved from reference TRBV11-3 and TRBJ2-4, is EAGVVQSPRYKIIEKKQPVAFWCNPISGHNTLYWYLQNLGQGPELLIRYENEEAVDDSQLPKDRFSAERLKGVDSTLKIQPAELGDSAVYLCASSVGTSGMAKNIQYFGAGTRLSVL.

This clonotype was detected a few times. This chain joins TRBV10-3 and TRBJ2-1, with 12 positions matching TRBD2. Looked up from germline, CDR1 is ENHRY and CDR2 is SYGVKD. The CDR3 contains 14 residues. The J segment lost 15 bases and the V segment lost 10 bases, leaving 16 bases of the junction unmatched. This CDR3 is CATNRETSGSNGFF. The CDR3 region has the DNA TGTGCCACCAATCGGGAGACTAGCGGGAGTAATGGGTTCTTC.

The chain links TRBV20-1 to TRBJ2-5; D uncertain. Germline loops: CDR1 DFQATT, CDR2 SNEGSKA (reference sequence). The CDR3 length is 14 residues. V was cut by 0 bases and J by 5 bases, with 13 bases left in between. Here the CDR3 reads CSAREWEQRETQYF. The CDR3 DNA sequence: TGCAGTGCTAGAGAGTGGGAACAGAGGGAGACCCAGTACTTC.

Only a few counts were recorded for this clonotype. No conserved phenylalanine or tryptophan is present at the end of the CDR3, so a read error is the likely explanation. The rearrangement links TRBV27 to TRBJ1-5; D gene uncertain. V was cut by 6 bases and J by 5 bases, with 20 bases left in between. The CDR3 contains 16 residues. Germline V gives CDR1 MNHEY, CDR2 SMNVEV (reference sequence). DNA of the CDR3: TGTGCCAGCAGCCCCTCGTGGGGAGAGGATGATCAGCCCCAGCATCTT. It specifies CASSPSWGEDDQPQHL.

In the case of this clonotype: One end of the junction is discordant with germline, which a read error may explain. This rearrangement joins TRBV9 to TRBJ2-1; D not resolved. The CDR3 has 13 amino acids. Germline CDR1 SGDLS, CDR2 YYNGEE. The CDR3 coding sequence is TGTGCCAGCGGCCCGAGTGCCTACAATGAACAGTTCTTC. Residues: CASGPSAYNEQFF.

As concerns this clonotype: A much bigger clone sits one base away, suggesting this may be a read error. The chain carries TRBV19 and TRBJ2-3; tentatively, D is TRBD1 (6 bases). The V and J ends lost 5 bases and 2 bases respectively, with 14 bases between them. The CDR3 extends over 15 amino acids. Looked up from germline, CDR1 is LNHDA and CDR2 is SQIVND (reference sequence). The CDR3 coding sequence is TGTGCCAGTAGTGTGGGCAGGGGCCCCACAGATACGCAGTATTTT. This sequence encodes CASSVGRGPTDTQYF. The variable domain in full, with the rest retrieved from reference TRBV19 and TRBJ2-3, is DGGITQSPKYLFRKEGQNVTLSCEQNLNHDAMYWYRQDPGQGLRLIYYSQIVNDFQKGDIAEGYSVSREKKESFPLTVTSAQKNPTAFYLCASSVGRGPTDTQYFGPGTRLTVL.

Ten or more counts support this clonotype. The gene calls are TRBV12-3 or TRBV12-4 and TRBJ1-4; D is unresolved. The CDR3 is 14 residues long. The germline V and J ends were trimmed by 3 bases and 6 bases, with 11 bases remaining between them. The CDR3 loop reads CASSFSHTHEKLFF. The CDR3 coding sequence is TGTGCCAGCAGTTTTTCCCATACTCATGAAAAACTGTTTTTT.

Of note for this clonotype: This sequence may be a read error, since a much larger clone differs from it by one base. The chain has TRBV12-3 or TRBV12-4 and TRBJ1-4; D uncertain. The CDR3 is 13 residues long. CDR3 bases: TGTGCCATCAGTCGAAAACCGGAAGAAAAACTGTTTTTT. Translated, it gives CAISRKPEEKLFF.

This clonotype came up many times. The chain employs TRBV29-1 and TRBJ2-3; D may be TRBD2 (6 bases). Germline V gene data show CDR1 as SQVTM and CDR2 as ANQGSEA. The V end lost 4 bases, the J end lost 0 bases, and 14 bases lay between the germline ends. This CDR3 spans 15 amino acids. DNA of the CDR3: TGCAGCGTTGTAATGGGGGGTCCAAGCACAGATACGCAGTATTTT. It encodes CSVVMGGPSTDTQYF.

This clonotype has just a few counts. This chain joins TRBV10-3 and TRBJ2-4, with TRBD2 matching 7 bases. CDR1 and CDR2 from the germline V gene are ENHRY and SYGVKD. This CDR3 comprises 20 residues. Trimming at V came to 0 bases and at J to 0 bases, leaving 14 bases not matched to a gene. The CDR3 loop is CAISESIHERGPRAKNIQYF. CDR3 DNA: TGTGCCATCAGTGAGTCGATACACGAGCGGGGACCCCGAGCCAAAAACATTCAGTACTTC.

Many counts were recorded for this clonotype. The genes are TRBV11-2 and TRBJ2-6; D remains ambiguous. Germline V CDR1 and CDR2: SGHAT, FQNNGV. The germline V and J ends were trimmed by 3 bases and 0 bases, with 9 bases remaining between them. The CDR3 contains 16 residues. The CDR3 is CASSFKVVSGANVLTF. The CDR3 DNA reads as TGTGCCAGCAGCTTCAAGGTCGTCTCTGGGGCCAACGTCCTGACTTTC.

This clonotype was seen repeatedly, ten times or more. This chain joins TRBV19 and TRBJ1-1; D gene ambiguous. Germline lookup yields CDR1 LNHDA and CDR2 SQIVND (reference sequence). The CDR3 totals 12 residues. V lost 9 bases and J 3 bases, leaving 11 bases between the germline ends. The CDR3 spells CARLEEYTEAFF. CDR3 nucleotide sequence: TGTGCCAGACTGGAGGAATACACTGAAGCTTTCTTT.

This clonotype was seen repeatedly, ten times or more. The V and J genes are TRBV30 and TRBJ1-4; tentative D call: TRBD1 (5 bases). The CDR3 spans 14 residues. CDR1 and CDR2 (germline): GTSNPN, SVGIG (reference sequence). CDR3 sequence reads: CAAHLGVRHEKLFF. The CDR3 region has the DNA TGTGCGGCGCATCTAGGGGTCAGACATGAAAAACTGTTTTTT.

V is TRBV20-1 and J is TRBJ2-2; D gene uncertain. The V end lost 6 bases, the J end lost 1 base, and 6 bases lay between the germline ends. The CDR3 loop spans 12 amino acids. The germline V gene encodes CDR1 DFQATT and CDR2 SNEGSKA (reference sequence). The CDR3 coding sequence is TGCAGTGCCAGTATGAACACCGGGGAGCTGTTTTTT. Translating it yields CSASMNTGELFF.

This clonotype has at least ten counts. The chain uses TRBV29-1 and TRBJ2-1, with TRBD2 identical over 7 bases. The CDR3 length is 15 residues. Per germline, CDR1 SQVTM and CDR2 ANQGSEA. V lost 4 bases, J lost 4 bases, and 10 bases stayed unmatched. Written as DNA, the CDR3 is TGCAGCGTTGTCGCGGCTAGCGGAGCGTACAATGAGCAGTTCTTC. Translating it yields CSVVAASGAYNEQFF.

This clonotype was seen ten or more times. The CDR3 DNA is TGTGCCGTCCAGACAGTCTATGGCTACACCTTC. Protein product: CAVQTVYGYTF. This chain connects TRBV24-1 to TRBJ1-2, with D perhaps matching TRBD1 (5 bases). The CDR3 contains 11 residues. Germline CDR1 KGHDR, CDR2 SFDVKD. V shed 12 bases and J shed 4 bases, with 11 bases lying between them.

As regards this clonotype: This may arise from a read error, as a much more abundant clone is one base away. J is TRBJ2-1 and V is TRBV7-2, with D tentatively TRBD1 or TRBD2 (6 bases each). Germline CDR1 and CDR2: SGHTA and FQGNSA. This CDR3 region has 19 residues. V was cut by 5 bases and J by 3 bases, with 26 bases left in between. The CDR3 protein is CASSPGAGGISRLYNEQFF. The CDR3 region has the DNA TGTGCCAGCAGCCCGGGGGCTGGCGGGATCTCTAGACTCTACAATGAGCAGTTCTTC.

The rearrangement joins TRBV21-1 to TRBJ2-2; TRBD2 is taken as the D call from the table, unchecked against the DNA. TRBV21-1 is classified as a pseudogene. The CDR3 runs 16 residues. CDR3 in DNA: TGTGCCAAGGCGGATAGACCAGCGGTCTACACCGGGGAGCTGTCTTTT. This sequence encodes CAKADRPAVYTGELSF.

This clonotype was seen repeatedly, ten times or more. The chain recombines TRBV12-3 or TRBV12-4 with TRBJ2-7; 7 bases fit TRBD2. V gave up 1 base and J gave up 13 bases; unmatched junction bases: 10. CDR3 length: 13 amino acids. The CDR3 loop reads CASSLVEGSGRYF. In DNA form, the CDR3 reads TGTGCCAGCAGTTTAGTCGAGGGTAGCGGGCGTTACTTC.

Ten or more counts support this clonotype. V usage is TRBV19 and J usage is TRBJ1-5; no clear D. This CDR3 has 14 amino acids. V was pared by 0 bases and J by 2 bases, with 5 bases between. From germline, CDR1 is LNHDA and CDR2 SQIVND (reference sequence). The CDR3 region has the DNA TGTGCCAGTAGTATAGACAGCGGCAATCAGCCCCAGCATTTT. Its translation is CASSIDSGNQPQHF.

The sample holds many counts of this clonotype. The chain is built from TRBV12-3 or TRBV12-4 and TRBJ2-1; D remains ambiguous. The length of the CDR3 is 13 residues. Trimming removed 2 bases from V and 8 bases from J, with 10 bases in between. The CDR3 DNA reads TGTGCCAGCAGTTTAAGGGCGGAGTATGAGCAGTTCTTC. Amino acid sequence: CASSLRAEYEQFF.

On this clonotype: A much larger clone sits a single nucleotide away, making a read error possible. The genes are TRBV7-6 and TRBJ2-1; possible D gene TRBD2, 5 bases. Germline CDR1 SGHVS, CDR2 FNYEAQ. The CDR3 sequence is 16 residues long. CDR3: CASGLEPAATYNEQFF. Written as DNA, the CDR3 is TGTGCCAGCGGCTTAGAACCAGCGGCCACCTACAATGAGCAGTTCTTC.

Concerning this clonotype itself: This could be a read error, since a much larger clone is one nucleotide away. This rearrangement joins TRBV5-1 to TRBJ2-1; 8 bases agree with TRBD2. The V gene end was trimmed by 0 bases and the J gene end by 9 bases; junction bases not matched to a gene: 8. This CDR3 comprises 15 residues. Germline V CDR1 and CDR2: SGHRS, YFSETQ. In DNA form, the CDR3 reads TGCGCCAGCAGCTTGGCGGGAGGGCCGGTGAGTGAGCAGTTCTTC. Translated: CASSLAGGPVSEQFF. Full variable domain (missing parts from reference TRBV5-1 and TRBJ2-1): KAGVTQTPRYLIKTRGQQVTLSCSPISGHRSVSWYQQTPGQGLQFLFEYFSETQRNKGNFPGRFSGRQFSNSRSEMNVSTLELGDSALYLCASSLAGGPVSEQFFGPGTRLTVL.

This clonotype was found a few times. The CDR3, as DNA: TGCAGTGCTGCAGCAACCGGGACATCCTATGGCTACACCTTC. This codes for CSAAATGTSYGYTF. The chain employs TRBV20-1 and TRBJ1-2, with D possibly TRBD1 on 6 matching bases. CDR3 length equals 14 residues. V lost 5 bases, J lost 4 bases, and 17 bases lay in between. The germline CDR1 and CDR2 sequences are DFQATT and SNEGSKA (reference sequence).

This clonotype was observed a handful of times. The genes are TRBV7-9 and TRBJ1-3, with a tentative D call TRBD1 (5 bases). CDR1 and CDR2 (germline): SEHNR, FQNEAQ (reference sequence). Trimming shortened V by 4 bases and J by 0 bases, and 10 bases separated the two germline ends. This CDR3 contains 15 residues. CDR3 nucleotides: TGTGCCAGCAGCTCCGACAGTTACTCTGGAAACACCATATATTTT. As protein: CASSSDSYSGNTIYF.

This clonotype was picked up many times. The chain couples TRBV3-1 to TRBJ2-3; 9 bases agree with TRBD2. This CDR3 is built from 16 residues. Germline-derived CDR1 and CDR2 are LGHDT and YNNKEL (reference sequence). V lost 5 bases to trimming and J lost 0 bases; unmatched junction nucleotides: 6. CDR3 DNA: TGTGCCAGCAGCTGGCGACTAGCGGCTAGCACAGATACGCAGTATTTT. It specifies CASSWRLAASTDTQYF.